This passage covers 31 T cell receptor beta chains from one sample sequenced in a study of shared clonotypes between healthy human individuals. Method: immunoSEQ multiplex PCR; TCRdb's copy keeps in-frame clones and lacks some. The sample shows about 2 million clones, over 85% of them seen only once. The source material was naive CD4+ T cells sorted from blood. Subset defined: CD45RA+ positively selected. The receptors here all came from a man younger than 30 in good health.

V is TRBV30 and J is TRBJ1-1; possibly TRBD1 for D (6 bases). CDR1 and CDR2 (germline): GTSNPN, SVGIG (reference sequence). This CDR3 has 16 residues. Trimming removed 0 bases from V and 0 bases from J, with 14 bases in between. CDR3: CAWSVGGPPMNTEAFF. The CDR3 nucleotides read TGTGCCTGGAGTGTAGGGGGTCCCCCGATGAACACTGAAGCTTTCTTT.

The chain links TRBV6-1 to TRBJ2-1; 9 nucleotides line up with TRBD1. The V gene end was trimmed by 4 bases and the J gene end by 5 bases; junction bases not matched to a gene: 3. The germline V gene encodes CDR1 MNHNS and CDR2 SASEGT. The CDR3 sequence is 14 residues long. This CDR3 reads CASSGQGVHNEQFF. As DNA, the CDR3 is TGTGCCAGCAGTGGACAGGGGGTCCACAATGAGCAGTTCTTC.

V is TRBV7-2 and J is TRBJ2-3; 7 bases are a match to TRBD2. This CDR3 has 15 amino acids. J gave up 0 bases and V 3 bases, and 3 bases lay outside the gene matches. Germline CDR1 is SGHTA and CDR2 is FQGNSA. The chain's CDR3 is CASSFASGSTDTQYF. The CDR3 coding sequence is TGTGCCAGCAGCTTCGCTAGCGGAAGCACAGATACGCAGTATTTT. Together with reference TRBV7-2 and TRBJ2-3, the CDR3 gives the full variable domain: GAGVSQSPSNKVTEKGKDVELRCDPISGHTALYWYRQSLGQGLEFLIYFQGNSAPDKSGLPSDRFSAERTGGSVSTLTIQRTQQEDSAVYLCASSFASGSTDTQYFGPGTRLTVL.

This clone was recorded only once. J is TRBJ2-5 and V is TRBV15; D is possibly TRBD2 (6 bases). Trimming removed 0 bases at V and 3 bases at J, with 14 bases between. The length of the CDR3 is 16 residues. Germline V gene sequence: CDR1 LNHNV, CDR2 YYDKDF (reference sequence). CDR3: CATSRDPRRGKETQYF. The CDR3 nucleotides are TGTGCCACCAGCAGAGATCCTCGGAGGGGAAAAGAGACCCAGTACTTC.

The chain combines TRBV7-9 with TRBJ2-1; D perhaps matches TRBD2 (6 bases). V lost 10 bases and J lost 5, with 12 bases in between. Germline assignment: CDR1 SEHNR and CDR2 FQNEAQ (reference sequence). The CDR3 consists of 12 residues. CDR3 in amino acids: CATQGLNNEQFF. CDR3 DNA sequence: TGTGCCACCCAGGGACTTAACAATGAGCAGTTCTTC.

This chain uses TRBV7-9 with TRBJ1-4; perhaps TRBD1 as D (5 bases). The CDR3 is 17 residues long. V shed 4 bases and J shed 8 bases, with 23 bases lying between them. In germline, CDR1 is SEHNR, CDR2 FQNEAQ (reference sequence). The CDR3: CASSSSPGRGFGEKLFF. The DNA of the CDR3 is TGTGCCAGCAGCTCCTCCCCGGGTCGGGGGTTTGGGGAAAAACTGTTTTTT. Variable domain in full (rest from reference TRBV7-9 and TRBJ1-4): DTGVSQNPRHKITKRGQNVTFRCDPISEHNRLYWYRQTLGQGPEFLTYFQNEAQLEKSRLLSDRFSAERPKGSFSTLEIQRTEQGDSAMYLCASSSSPGRGFGEKLFFGSGTQLSVL.

The chain uses TRBV7-2 and TRBJ2-7; D gene ambiguous. From germline, CDR1 is SGHTA and CDR2 FQGNSA. Trimming removed 3 bases at V and 5 bases at J, with 11 bases between. The CDR3 is made up of 13 amino acids. The CDR3 DNA reads as TGTGCCAGCAGCTTTACACGGAATAACGAGCAGTACTTC. Translating gives CASSFTRNNEQYF.

About this clone: At the DNA level, this CDR3 is encoded by other sequences in the same sample as well. The chain recombines TRBV18 with TRBJ1-1; D is unclear. Trimming took 2 bases from V and 0 from J, leaving 7 bases between them. Germline CDR1 KGHSH, CDR2 LQKENI. CDR3 length: 14 residues. In DNA, the CDR3 is TGTGCCAGCTCACCAAACAGTCTGAACACTGAAGCTTTCTTT. It codes for CASSPNSLNTEAFF.

The V gene is TRBV20-1, the J gene TRBJ2-7; no definite D call. The CDR3 is 10 amino acids. The V gene lost 4 bases and the J gene lost 7 bases, with 8 bases spanning the gap. CDR1 and CDR2 (germline): DFQATT, SNEGSKA (reference sequence). The CDR3 here is CSAIGVEQYF. CDR3 nucleotides: TGCAGTGCTATTGGGGTGGAGCAGTACTTC.

The chain couples TRBV28 to TRBJ2-2; D is unresolved. This CDR3 is 12 amino acids long. V gave up 4 bases and J gave up 5 bases, with 5 bases separating them. Germline V CDR1 and CDR2: MDHEN, SYDVKM. CDR3 sequence reads: CASSSFTGELFF. CDR3 DNA sequence: TGTGCCAGCAGTTCCTTTACCGGGGAGCTGTTTTTT.

The chain uses TRBV11-2 and TRBJ2-3; a weak D match, TRBD1 (6 bases). The CDR3 totals 17 residues. Trimming removed 7 bases from V and 1 base from J, with 21 bases in between. CDR1 and CDR2 (germline): SGHAT, FQNNGV. CDR3 nucleotide sequence: TGTGCCAGCACCTCCGGGTTGGGGGCCCTTGGCACAGATACGCAGTATTTT. Its translation: CASTSGLGALGTDTQYF. Complete variable domain (other parts from reference TRBV11-2 and TRBJ2-3): EAGVAQSPRYKIIEKRQSVAFWCNPISGHATLYWYQQILGQGPKLLIQFQNNGVVDDSQLPKDRFSAERLKGVDSTLKIQPAKLEDSAVYLCASTSGLGALGTDTQYFGPGTRLTVL.

In its sample, this clone was seen once. The rearrangement joins TRBV4-1 to TRBJ2-7; TRBD1 might be the D (6 bases). Germline V gives CDR1 MGHRA, CDR2 YSYEKL. V shed 1 base and J shed 6 bases, with 10 bases lying between them. The CDR3 covers 13 residues. In DNA form, the CDR3 reads TGCGCCAGCAGCCAAGTCGGGACACCCGAGCAGTACTTC. This sequence encodes CASSQVGTPEQYF.

V usage is TRBV7-9 and J usage is TRBJ2-2, with 8 bases matching TRBD1. Trimming at V came to 5 bases and at J to 5 bases, leaving 16 bases not matched to a gene. Germline V gene sequence: CDR1 SEHNR, CDR2 FQNEAQ (reference sequence). The CDR3 extends over 18 amino acids. CDR3 protein: CASSLGQGGIYVTGELFF. The CDR3 DNA is TGTGCCAGCAGCCTCGGACAGGGAGGAATTTACGTAACCGGGGAGCTGTTTTTT.

This chain connects TRBV5-8 to TRBJ1-5; maybe TRBD1 (6 bases). The CDR3 length is 14 residues. V was clipped by 2 bases and J by 6 bases, with 12 bases between them. CDR1 is SGHTS, CDR2 YDEGEE, per germline. The CDR3 DNA follows: TGTGCCAGCAGCTTTACAGGGCTGGGTCAGCCCCAGCATTTT. This translates into CASSFTGLGQPQHF.

This clone was recorded once. This chain links TRBV11-2 with TRBJ2-1, with 7 bases aligning to TRBD1. This CDR3 comprises 15 residues. Germline CDR1 and CDR2: SGHAT and FQNNGV. The J segment lost 3 bases and the V segment lost 5 bases, leaving 7 bases of the junction unmatched. CDR3 region: CASSIPGQNYNEQFF. CDR3 sequence (DNA): TGTGCCAGCAGCATCCCGGGACAGAACTACAATGAGCAGTTCTTC.

The V and J genes are TRBV6-1 and TRBJ2-2, with 12 bases that match TRBD2. This CDR3 spans 15 amino acids. Germline V gives CDR1 MNHNS, CDR2 SASEGT. V was pared by 7 bases and J by 6 bases, with 6 bases of the junction left unmatched. The CDR3 DNA reads as TGTGCCAGCACTTGGCTAGCGGGAGGGGCCGGGGAGCTGTTTTTT. This encodes CASTWLAGGAGELFF.

This chain connects TRBV5-1 to TRBJ2-2, with D perhaps being TRBD1 or TRBD2 (7 bases each). V lost 5 bases to trimming and J lost 2 bases, with 31 bases between them. The germline CDR1 and CDR2 sequences are SGHRS and YFSETQ. CDR3 length: 21 amino acids. The CDR3 nucleotides are TGCGCCAGCAGACCAGATTCGGGACAGAATCTACGCGGGGGTAACACCGGGGAGCTGTTTTTT. Encoded protein: CASRPDSGQNLRGGNTGELFF.

The rearrangement links TRBV30 to TRBJ2-5; 10 bases match TRBD2. J was trimmed by 4 bases and V by 1 base; bases with no gene match: 9. CDR1 and CDR2 from the germline V gene are GTSNPN and SVGIG (reference sequence). The CDR3 is 16 residues long. CDR3 loop: CAWSGALAGAGETQYF. Here the CDR3 DNA reads TGTGCCTGGAGTGGGGCTCTAGCGGGGGCTGGAGAGACCCAGTACTTC.

This chain uses TRBV10-3 with TRBJ2-7; 11 positions agree with TRBD2. V trimming: 6 bases; J trimming: 3 bases; junction bases outside the gene matches: 4. In germline, CDR1 is ENHRY, CDR2 SYGVKD. The CDR3 loop spans 14 amino acids. DNA for the CDR3: TGTGCCATCAGGCCCGGGACTAGCGGCTACGAGCAGTACTTC. It yields the protein CAIRPGTSGYEQYF.

The V gene is TRBV4-3, the J gene TRBJ2-7, with D perhaps TRBD2 (6 bases). Germline assignment: CDR1 LGHNA and CDR2 YSLEER. V was cut by 4 bases and J by 5 bases, with 12 bases left in between. This CDR3 spans 13 amino acids. CDR3 DNA: TGCGCCAGCAGCCTTGAGGCGGGGAACGAGCAGTACTTC. It specifies CASSLEAGNEQYF.

V and J are TRBV9 and TRBJ2-3, with 11 bases identical to TRBD2. The CDR3 runs 15 residues. Trimming removed 4 bases from V and 2 bases from J; junction bases left unmatched: 3. CDR1 is SGDLS and CDR2 is YYNGEE in the germline V gene. CDR3 sequence reads: CASSPTSGTTDTQYF. The CDR3 DNA reads as TGTGCCAGCAGCCCGACTAGCGGGACCACAGATACGCAGTATTTT.

The V gene is TRBV7-9, the J gene TRBJ2-5, with no clear D. CDR1 and CDR2 (germline): SEHNR, FQNEAQ (reference sequence). Between the trimmed V and J ends, which lost 1 base and 1 base, there was a span of 16 bases. This CDR3 contains 17 residues. CDR3 nucleotide sequence: TGTGCCAGCAGCTTAGGTGTTTCGGAGTTAGGCCAAGAGACCCAGTACTTC. Its protein product is CASSLGVSELGQETQYF.

V usage is TRBV5-1 and J usage is TRBJ1-4; D unclear. Trimming left V 1 base short and J 7 bases short, with 17 bases between. Germline CDR1 is SGHRS and CDR2 is YFSETQ. The CDR3 length is 16 residues. The CDR3 DNA follows: TGCGCCAGCAGCTTGCCTCGAGGCGTGAAGGGTGAAAAACTGTTTTTT. It yields the protein CASSLPRGVKGEKLFF.

J is TRBJ2-5 and V is TRBV28; tentatively, D is TRBD2 (7 bases). The germline V gene encodes CDR1 MDHEN and CDR2 SYDVKM. Trimming took 6 bases from V and 5 from J, leaving 16 bases between them. This CDR3 spans 14 amino acids. CDR3 nucleotides: TGTGCCAGCAGCATTGGGGGGGCCGGGGAGACCCAGTACTTC. This codes for CASSIGGAGETQYF.

CDR3 amino acids: CASSPPSGEHGFF. The CDR3 DNA follows: TGTGCCAGCTCACCCCCTTCGGGTGAGCACGGGTTCTTC. This chain connects TRBV18 to TRBJ2-1, with D uncertain. V was cut by 3 bases and J by 15 bases, with 18 bases left in between. The CDR3 runs to 13 residues. Germline loops: CDR1 KGHSH, CDR2 LQKENI.

This clone was counted between two and nine times. Distinct nucleotide sequences in the sample also encode this CDR3. This chain connects TRBV5-1 to TRBJ1-6; D gene uncertain. This CDR3 is 14 amino acids long. Trimming took off 0 bases at V and 3 bases at J, with 4 bases between the two ends. The germline CDR1 and CDR2 sequences are SGHRS and YFSETQ. The CDR3 DNA reads as TGCGCCAGCAGCTTGGACGGCTATAATTCACCCCTCCACTTT. Its protein product is CASSLDGYNSPLHF.

This clone was counted once. The genes are TRBV6-5 and TRBJ1-6, with 8 bases matching TRBD1. Trimming at V came to 3 bases and at J to 7 bases, leaving 2 bases not matched to a gene. Germline V lookup: CDR1 MNHEY, CDR2 SVGAGI. CDR3 length equals 14 residues. The CDR3 DNA is TGTGCCAGCAGTTATCAGGGGGCGAATTCACCCCTCCACTTT. It is translated as CASSYQGANSPLHF.

The V gene is TRBV7-2, the J gene TRBJ2-1, with D possibly TRBD2 on 6 matching bases. Deletions cut 7 bases from V and 7 bases from J, with 20 bases between. Germline CDR1 SGHTA, CDR2 FQGNSA. The CDR3 has 15 residues. The CDR3 sequence: CASTTKVGGMNEQFF. For the CDR3, the DNA is TGTGCCAGCACTACTAAAGTTGGCGGGATGAATGAGCAGTTCTTC.

This chain connects TRBV5-1 to TRBJ2-3, with D possibly being TRBD1 (5 bases). The CDR3 has 13 amino acids. With 2 bases removed from V and 4 bases from J, the gap between germline ends came to 8 bases. Germline V lookup: CDR1 SGHRS, CDR2 YFSETQ. CDR3 region: CASSFTGPDTQYF. As DNA, the CDR3 is TGCGCCAGCAGCTTTACAGGACCAGATACGCAGTATTTT.

The V gene is TRBV2, the J gene TRBJ1-5; tentatively, D is TRBD1 (6 bases). The germline CDR1 and CDR2 sequences are SNHLY and FYNNEI. V was cut by 5 bases and J by 3 bases, with 14 bases left in between. The CDR3 runs to 15 residues. In nucleotides, the CDR3 is TGTGCCAGCAGTCAAATGGACAGCGACAATCAGCCCCAGCATTTT. Translating gives CASSQMDSDNQPQHF. Complete variable domain (other parts from reference TRBV2 and TRBJ1-5): EPEVTQTPSHQVTQMGQEVILRCVPISNHLYFYWYRQILGQKVEFLVSFYNNEISEKSEIFDDQFSVERPDGSNFTLKIRSTKLEDSAMYFCASSQMDSDNQPQHFGDGTRLSIL.

This rearrangement joins TRBV4-1 to TRBJ1-4; D unresolved. CDR1 and CDR2 from the germline V gene are MGHRA and YSYEKL. CDR3 length equals 14 residues. Trimming removed 1 base from V and 8 bases from J, with 11 bases in between. The CDR3 DNA reads as TGCGCCAGCAGCCAAGGGAATACACGCGAAAAACTGTTTTTT. Translating gives CASSQGNTREKLFF.